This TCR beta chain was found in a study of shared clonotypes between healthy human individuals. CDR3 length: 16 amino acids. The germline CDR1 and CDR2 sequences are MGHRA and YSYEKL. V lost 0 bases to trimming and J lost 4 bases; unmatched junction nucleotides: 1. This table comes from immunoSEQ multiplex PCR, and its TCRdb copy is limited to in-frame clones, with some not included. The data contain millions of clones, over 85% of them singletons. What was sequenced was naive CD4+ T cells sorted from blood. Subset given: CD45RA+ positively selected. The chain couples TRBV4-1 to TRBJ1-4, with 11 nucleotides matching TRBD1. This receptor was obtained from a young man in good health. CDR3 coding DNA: TGCGCCAGCAGCCAAGATGGGACAGGGGGTAATGAAAAACTGTTTTTT. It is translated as CASSQDGTGGNEKLFF.